The 12 T cell receptor beta chains below come from one sample, sequenced in a study of lymphopenia after photon versus proton radiotherapy. Sequencing used immunoSEQ multiplex PCR; TCRdb keeps in-frame clones, though not all of them. This sample has about 160,000 clones, with about nine tenths found just once. The material was peripheral blood, obtained from a patient treated with photon-based radiotherapy. The receptors originated from a man aged 45 to 65 with gastric cancer.

The chain has TRBV20-1 and TRBJ2-1, with TRBD2 as a possible D gene (5 bases). The CDR3 length is 11 residues. Trimming removed 3 bases at V and 5 bases at J, with 5 bases between. Germline CDR1 is DFQATT and CDR2 is SNEGSKA (reference sequence). CDR3 in amino acids: CSAREDNEQFF. The CDR3 DNA sequence: TGCAGTGCTAGGGAGGACAATGAGCAGTTCTTC.

The rearrangement joins TRBV28 to TRBJ2-3, with D tentatively TRBD2 (6 bases). Deletions cut 2 bases from V and 8 bases from J, with 14 bases between. Germline V gene lookup returns CDR1 MDHEN and CDR2 SYDVKM. The CDR3 consists of 14 residues. The CDR3 region is CASSLEGISGTQYF. The CDR3 nucleotides are TGTGCCAGCAGTTTAGAAGGGATTAGCGGTACGCAGTATTTT. Looking up the rest from reference TRBV28 and TRBJ2-3 gives the full variable domain: DVKVTQSSRYLVKRTGEKVFLECVQDMDHENMFWYRQDPGLGLRLIYFSYDVKMKEKGDIPEGYSVSREKKERFSLILESASTNQTSMYLCASSLEGISGTQYFGPGTRLTVL.

The chain joins TRBV7-2 to TRBJ1-4; TRBD1 aligns across 8 bases. Germline V gene data show CDR1 as SGHTA and CDR2 as FQGNSA. CDR3 length: 15 amino acids. The trim removed 1 base at V and 6 bases at J, leaving 4 bases unmatched. CDR3 sequence: CASSLEGRGHEKLFF. The CDR3 coding sequence is TGTGCCAGCAGCTTAGAAGGCAGGGGGCATGAAAAACTGTTTTTT.

V and J are TRBV6-1 and TRBJ2-1; 11 bases agree with TRBD2. Trimming removed 1 base from V and 9 bases from J; junction bases left unmatched: 11. The CDR3 covers 17 residues. The germline V gene encodes CDR1 MNHNS and CDR2 SASEGT. The chain's CDR3 is CASSEGASGRWQGEQFF. The CDR3 DNA is TGTGCCAGCAGTGAAGGGGCTAGCGGGAGGTGGCAGGGTGAGCAGTTCTTC.

V is TRBV7-9 and J is TRBJ2-1; D possibly corresponds to TRBD1 (6 bases). There are 16 residues in the CDR3. Looked up from germline, CDR1 is SEHNR and CDR2 is FQNEAQ (reference sequence). Deletions cut 6 bases from V and 0 bases from J, with 15 bases between. Here the CDR3 DNA reads TGTGCCAGCAGGCCTAGACAGGTGAGCTCCTACAATGAGCAGTTCTTC. This encodes CASRPRQVSSYNEQFF.

V and J are TRBV11-2 and TRBJ2-7; D gene uncertain. Trimming removed 1 base at V and 3 bases at J, with 7 bases between. CDR3 length equals 13 residues. Germline loops: CDR1 SGHAT, CDR2 FQNNGV. This CDR3 is CASSLGRSYEQYF. CDR3 sequence (DNA): TGTGCCAGCAGCTTAGGACGGAGCTACGAGCAGTACTTC.

The chain uses TRBV27 and TRBJ2-3; TRBD2 matches at 7 bases. This CDR3 region has 15 residues. From germline, CDR1 is MNHEY and CDR2 SMNVEV (reference sequence). J gave up 0 bases and V 5 bases, and 5 bases lay outside the gene matches. DNA for the CDR3: TGTGCCAGCAGTCCCCTAGCGGCTAGCACAGATACGCAGTATTTT. It translates to CASSPLAASTDTQYF.

The CDR3 here is CASSLAGQTYEQYF. The CDR3 bases are TGCGCCAGCAGCTTGGCGGGACAAACCTACGAGCAGTACTTC. This rearrangement joins TRBV5-1 to TRBJ2-7; D possibly corresponds to TRBD1 (6 bases). The CDR3 covers 14 residues. Germline V gives CDR1 SGHRS, CDR2 YFSETQ. The V gene lost 0 bases and the J gene lost 2 bases, with 9 bases spanning the gap.

The V gene is TRBV13, the J gene TRBJ2-7; unclear D gene. Germline loops: CDR1 PRHDT, CDR2 FYEKMQ (reference sequence). With 5 bases removed from V and 2 bases from J, the gap between germline ends came to 10 bases. The length of the CDR3 is 13 residues. CDR3 sequence: CASSPRGAYEQYF. The CDR3 DNA sequence: TGTGCCAGCAGCCCTAGAGGCGCCTACGAGCAGTACTTC.

The V gene is TRBV28, the J gene TRBJ1-4; 7 nucleotides align to TRBD1. Trimming cost V 4 bases and J 6 bases; bases outside gene matches: 14. The CDR3 is made up of 17 amino acids. CDR1 is MDHEN, CDR2 SYDVKM, per germline. The CDR3 sequence: CASSSLMGAGGDEKLFF. The CDR3 nucleotides are TGTGCCAGCAGTTCCCTTATGGGGGCAGGGGGTGATGAAAAACTGTTTTTT.

V is TRBV18 and J is TRBJ2-1; TRBD2 might be the D (5 bases). The germline V and J ends were trimmed by 4 bases and 8 bases, with 12 bases remaining between them. The CDR3 covers 13 residues. Germline V gene data show CDR1 as KGHSH and CDR2 as LQKENI. The CDR3 DNA is TGTGCCAGCTCACAGGACTCCCGCCATGAGCAGTTCTTC. Protein product: CASSQDSRHEQFF. Based on the CDR3 plus reference TRBV18 and TRBJ2-1, the full variable domain is NAGVMQNPRHLVRRRGQEARLRCSPMKGHSHVYWYRQLPEEGLKFMVYLQKENIIDESGMPKERFSAEFPKEGPSILRIQQVVRGDSAAYFCASSQDSRHEQFFGPGTRLTVL.

The chain carries TRBV5-1 and TRBJ2-5; D is unclear. Per germline, CDR1 SGHRS and CDR2 YFSETQ. The V end lost 0 bases, the J end lost 5 bases, and 11 bases lay between the germline ends. There are 14 residues in the CDR3. The CDR3 sequence: CASSLDLTGETQYF. The CDR3 DNA is TGCGCCAGCAGCTTGGACCTTACTGGGGAGACCCAGTACTTC.